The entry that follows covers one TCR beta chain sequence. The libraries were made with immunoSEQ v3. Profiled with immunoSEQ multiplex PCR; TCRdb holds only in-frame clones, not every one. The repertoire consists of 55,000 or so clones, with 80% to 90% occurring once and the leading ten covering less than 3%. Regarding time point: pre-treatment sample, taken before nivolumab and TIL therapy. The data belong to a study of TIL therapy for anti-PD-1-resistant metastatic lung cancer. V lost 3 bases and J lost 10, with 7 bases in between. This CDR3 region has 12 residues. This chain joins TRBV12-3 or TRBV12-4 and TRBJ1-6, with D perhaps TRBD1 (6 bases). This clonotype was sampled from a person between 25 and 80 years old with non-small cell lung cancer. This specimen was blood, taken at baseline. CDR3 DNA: TGTGCCAGCAGTTTTGGGGGCTCACCCCTCCACTTT. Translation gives CASSFGGSPLHF.